These 2 T cell receptor beta chains were all obtained from the same sample, sequenced in a study of blood T cell repertoires in COVID-19. Profiled with immunoSEQ multiplex PCR; TCRdb holds only in-frame clones, not every one. The sample lists some 350,000 clones; 75% to 90% were seen once. Sequences were obtained from PBMCs or T cells enriched from blood (not recorded which). The receptors stem from a man aged 18 to 30 who had recovered from COVID-19.

This clone was counted a few times. CDR3 DNA sequence: TGTGCCAGCAGTTATGGGACAGGTACTGAAAAACTGTTTTTT. Translation: CASSYGTGTEKLFF. This chain joins TRBV6-5 and TRBJ1-4, with 8 bases aligning to TRBD1. Losses at the gene ends were 3 bases for V and 7 bases for J; bases not matched to a gene: 4. The CDR3 contains 14 residues. CDR1 is MNHEY, CDR2 SVGAGI, per germline.

The chain uses TRBV2 and TRBJ2-5; 9 nucleotides match TRBD2. Germline-derived CDR1 and CDR2 are SNHLY and FYNNEI. V lost 4 bases, J lost 4 bases, and 10 bases stayed unmatched. CDR3 size: 16 residues. CDR3 protein: CASSVVGGGARETQYF. The CDR3, as DNA: TGTGCCAGCAGTGTCGTTGGCGGGGGGGCCAGAGAGACCCAGTACTTC.